Shown below are 27 T cell receptor beta chains from a single sample sequenced in a study of blood T cell repertoires in COVID-19. Sequencing was performed with immunoSEQ multiplex PCR; in TCRdb, only in-frame clones are kept and a portion is missing. The table includes 330,000 or so clones, roughly 86% detected once. The sequenced sample was peripheral blood. Every receptor here comes from a man aged 25-45 years with COVID-19, enrolled during active disease.

The genes are TRBV5-6 and TRBJ2-7; no clear D gene. The germline gives CDR1 SGHDT, CDR2 YYEEEE. The V gene lost 0 bases and the J gene lost 0 bases, with 7 bases spanning the gap. The CDR3 totals 14 residues. The CDR3 DNA reads TGTGCCAGCAGCTTGGGTCCTAGCTCCTACGAGCAGTACTTC. Encoded protein: CASSLGPSSYEQYF.

This rearrangement joins TRBV5-6 to TRBJ1-4; 7 nucleotides align to TRBD1. The V gene end was trimmed by 3 bases and the J gene end by 7 bases; junction bases not matched to a gene: 6. CDR3 length: 14 residues. CDR1 is SGHDT, CDR2 YYEEEE, per germline. The CDR3 sequence is CASSSITGAEKLFF. In DNA, the CDR3 is TGTGCCAGCAGCTCCATAACAGGGGCTGAAAAACTGTTTTTT.

This chain joins TRBV19 and TRBJ2-2; maybe TRBD1 (5 bases). Trimming shortened V by 6 bases and J by 0 bases, and 14 bases separated the two germline ends. Germline V lookup: CDR1 LNHDA, CDR2 SQIVND (reference sequence). CDR3 length: 16 residues. In nucleotides, the CDR3 is TGTGCCAGTAGGGGGCAGGGCCGCGCGAACACCGGGGAGCTGTTTTTT. The encoded protein is CASRGQGRANTGELFF.

The chain uses TRBV30 and TRBJ2-7, with 9 bases matching TRBD2. The germline V gene has CDR1 GTSNPN and CDR2 SVGIG (reference sequence). V dropped 4 bases and J dropped 7; count of bases not matched to a gene: 5. CDR3 size: 12 residues. CDR3 protein: CAWTSGAGEQYF. The CDR3 DNA follows: TGTGCCTGGACTAGCGGGGCGGGGGAGCAGTACTTC.

The rearrangement joins TRBV20-1 to TRBJ1-2, with D perhaps TRBD1 (6 bases). This CDR3 has 10 residues. Between the trimmed V and J ends, which lost 7 bases and 8 bases, there was a span of 11 bases. From germline, CDR1 is DFQATT and CDR2 SNEGSKA (reference sequence). CDR3 nucleotides: TGCAGTGTCTACAGGGACGGCTACACCTTC. Amino acids: CSVYRDGYTF.

The chain carries TRBV6-2 or TRBV6-3 and TRBJ2-3, with TRBD2 identical over 16 bases. The CDR3 loop spans 19 amino acids. Germline CDR1 and CDR2: MNHEY and SVGEGT. V gave up 2 bases and J gave up 3 bases; unmatched junction bases: 8. The CDR3 bases are TGTGCCAGCAGTTACAGGGCCGGGACTAGCGGGAGGGCAACAGATACGCAGTATTTT. The encoded protein is CASSYRAGTSGRATDTQYF.

This clone has only a few counts. CDR3 residues: CASSLLGGASYNEQFF. CDR3 DNA: TGTGCCAGCAGCTTATTAGGGGGCGCCTCCTACAATGAGCAGTTCTTC. The rearrangement uses TRBV7-8 and TRBJ2-1, with 7 bases that match TRBD1. Germline V gives CDR1 SGHVS, CDR2 FQNEAQ. This CDR3 contains 16 residues. V was clipped by 2 bases and J by 0 bases; unmatched bases: 4.

This chain uses TRBV6-2 or TRBV6-3 with TRBJ2-1; 14 bases fit TRBD2. CDR1 is MNHEY and CDR2 is SVGEGT in the germline V gene. The CDR3 runs 18 residues. V was clipped by 2 bases and J by 8 bases; unmatched bases: 11. In nucleotides, the CDR3 is TGTGCCAGCAGTTACCCTACTAAGACTAGCGGGAGGGCCGATGAGCAGTTCTTC. This translates into CASSYPTKTSGRADEQFF.

This chain links TRBV27 with TRBJ1-1; the D is unclear. Trimming took off 2 bases at V and 4 bases at J, with 5 bases between the two ends. In germline, CDR1 is MNHEY, CDR2 SMNVEV (reference sequence). This CDR3 is built from 12 residues. As DNA, the CDR3 is TGTGCCAGCAGTTTAGTCGGCACTGAAGCTTTCTTT. Protein sequence: CASSLVGTEAFF.

The chain carries TRBV5-1 and TRBJ2-3; no clear D. Between the trimmed V and J ends, which lost 4 bases and 6 bases, there was a span of 12 bases. Germline-derived CDR1 and CDR2 are SGHRS and YFSETQ. The CDR3 runs 13 residues. CDR3 sequence: CASSQTDSDTQYF. The CDR3 DNA reads TGCGCCAGCAGCCAAACCGACTCGGATACGCAGTATTTT.

J is TRBJ1-5 and V is TRBV2; no firm D call. Trimming stripped 3 bases from V and 4 bases from J, with 7 bases between. The CDR3 consists of 13 residues. Germline lookup yields CDR1 SNHLY and CDR2 FYNNEI. The CDR3 reads CASSDTRNQPQHF. The CDR3 coding sequence is TGTGCCAGCAGTGACACCAGGAATCAGCCCCAGCATTTT.

The chain uses TRBV21-1 and TRBJ1-5; whether TRBD1, the table's D call, matches the DNA was not checked. TRBV21-1 is an annotated pseudogene. The CDR3 loop spans 16 amino acids. Here the CDR3 DNA reads TGTGCCAGCAGCAATAGGGTGCCAGGGGGCAGGCAGCCCCAGCATTTT. This encodes CASSNRVPGGRQPQHF.

Many counts were recorded for this clone. The chain joins TRBV23-1 to TRBJ2-7; D call uncertain. TRBV23-1 belongs to the ORF category, with a function that is uncertain. The CDR3 contains 15 residues. Deletions cut 2 bases from V and 2 bases from J, with 13 bases between. CDR3 residues: CASSQSVSPPYEQYF. The CDR3 bases are TGCGCCAGCAGTCAAAGCGTCTCTCCTCCCTACGAGCAGTACTTC.

V gene TRBV5-1 combines with J gene TRBJ2-2; 7 nucleotides match TRBD2. CDR1 is SGHRS, CDR2 YFSETQ, per germline. There are 15 residues in the CDR3. V trimming: 4 bases; J trimming: 7 bases; junction bases outside the gene matches: 10. Written as DNA, the CDR3 is TGCGCCAGCAGCGTCACGGGGGGATTAGGCGGGGAGCTGTTTTTT. Its protein is CASSVTGGLGGELFF.

This chain connects TRBV18 to TRBJ1-3, with D possibly being TRBD1 (5 bases). Per germline, CDR1 KGHSH and CDR2 LQKENI. V lost 3 bases and J lost 2, with 14 bases in between. The length of the CDR3 is 16 residues. Written as DNA, the CDR3 is TGTGCCAGCTCACCTCGACAGACTGGAGCTGGAAACACCATATATTTT. Residues: CASSPRQTGAGNTIYF.

CDR3 residues: CASSFEFQQFF. Written as DNA, the CDR3 is TGTGCCAGCAGTTTTGAGTTTCAGCAGTTCTTC. The chain joins TRBV12-3 or TRBV12-4 to TRBJ2-1; D unresolved. V lost 3 bases and J 11 bases, leaving 8 bases between the germline ends. This CDR3 has 11 residues.

This rearrangement joins TRBV7-2 to TRBJ2-7, with D perhaps TRBD2 (7 bases). V gave up 5 bases and J gave up 3 bases, with 17 bases separating them. The CDR3 has 15 amino acids. Germline CDR1 SGHTA, CDR2 FQGNSA. The CDR3 region is CASSLGGAFYYEQYF. The CDR3 region has the DNA TGTGCCAGCAGCCTGGGGGGGGCTTTTTACTACGAGCAGTACTTC.

The rearrangement joins TRBV4-1 to TRBJ2-1; D uncertain. Looked up from germline, CDR1 is MGHRA and CDR2 is YSYEKL. V was trimmed by 6 bases and J by 5 bases, leaving 5 bases between them. The CDR3 is made up of 11 amino acids. The CDR3 is CASSPDNEQFF. CDR3 DNA sequence: TGCGCCAGCAGTCCGGACAATGAGCAGTTCTTC.

This sequence joins TRBV5-1 and TRBJ2-5; D is unresolved. Deletions cut 6 bases from V and 4 bases from J, with 16 bases between. The CDR3 loop spans 14 amino acids. Germline V gene sequence: CDR1 SGHRS, CDR2 YFSETQ. Here the CDR3 reads CASKTQAAGETQYF. As DNA, the CDR3 is TGCGCCAGCAAAACTCAAGCCGCCGGAGAGACCCAGTACTTC. Drawing the rest from reference TRBV5-1 and TRBJ2-5, the complete variable domain is KAGVTQTPRYLIKTRGQQVTLSCSPISGHRSVSWYQQTPGQGLQFLFEYFSETQRNKGNFPGRFSGRQFSNSRSEMNVSTLELGDSALYLCASKTQAAGETQYFGPGTRLLVL.

This clone has only a few counts. The chain couples TRBV30 to TRBJ1-6, with a tentative D call TRBD1 (6 bases). CDR1 and CDR2 (germline): GTSNPN, SVGIG (reference sequence). Deletions cut 0 bases from V and 5 bases from J, with 11 bases between. This CDR3 spans 15 amino acids. CDR3 loop: CAWSVIGGDNSPLHF. The CDR3 region has the DNA TGTGCCTGGAGTGTGATAGGGGGAGATAATTCACCCCTCCACTTT.

V and J are TRBV7-2 and TRBJ1-3; the match to TRBD1 covers 9 bases. J gave up 0 bases and V 0 bases, and 0 bases lay outside the gene matches. This CDR3 spans 16 amino acids. The germline V gene has CDR1 SGHTA and CDR2 FQGNSA. The CDR3 spells CASSLATGGSGNTIYF. In DNA, the CDR3 is TGTGCCAGCAGCTTAGCGACAGGGGGCTCTGGAAACACCATATATTTT.

The chain joins TRBV27 to TRBJ1-2, with 10 bases lining up with TRBD1. The V gene end was trimmed by 6 bases and the J gene end by 4 bases; junction bases not matched to a gene: 17. Germline V gene data show CDR1 as MNHEY and CDR2 as SMNVEV (reference sequence). The CDR3 spans 18 residues. The CDR3 sequence: CASRTPSGGTGDLYGYTF. CDR3 nucleotides: TGTGCCAGCAGAACCCCTTCCGGAGGGACAGGGGACCTCTATGGCTACACCTTC.

The gene calls are TRBV6-5 and TRBJ2-7; maybe TRBD2 (6 bases). CDR1 is MNHEY and CDR2 is SVGAGI in the germline V gene. V lost 5 bases, J lost 3 bases, and 14 bases lay in between. This CDR3 contains 14 residues. CDR3 in DNA: TGTGCCAGCAGTCCCGGCGGGGCTGTCTACGAGCAGTACTTC. It translates to CASSPGGAVYEQYF.

The chain carries TRBV7-9 and TRBJ1-1; D not resolved. The germline V gene has CDR1 SEHNR and CDR2 FQNEAQ (reference sequence). The CDR3 runs to 16 residues. V was trimmed by 5 bases and J by 6 bases, leaving 22 bases between them. The CDR3 DNA reads as TGTGCCAGCAGCAAAGGACGGTCCGCCGTAGGAGCTGAAGCTTTCTTT. This translates into CASSKGRSAVGAEAFF.

The chain carries TRBV6-6 and TRBJ1-5; 9 bases fit TRBD1. CDR3 length: 15 amino acids. J was trimmed by 6 bases and V by 2 bases; bases with no gene match: 5. Germline V CDR1 and CDR2: MNHNY, SVGAGI (reference sequence). The CDR3 region has the DNA TGTGCCAGCAGTTACGGGACAGGGATAGTTCAGCCCCAGCATTTT. This encodes CASSYGTGIVQPQHF.

V is TRBV3-1 (or the pseudogene TRBV3-2) and J is TRBJ1-2, with TRBD1 matching over 7 bases. The CDR3 has 14 amino acids. From germline, CDR1 is LGHDT and CDR2 YNNKEL (reference sequence). Trimming removed 3 bases from V and 4 bases from J; junction bases left unmatched: 5. The CDR3 sequence is CASSQGQLSYGYTF. For the CDR3, the DNA is TGTGCCAGCAGCCAGGGACAGCTTAGCTATGGCTACACCTTC.

This chain links TRBV12-3 or TRBV12-4 with TRBJ2-7; D call uncertain. This CDR3 contains 11 residues. V shed 5 bases and J shed 6 bases, with 8 bases lying between them. The CDR3 coding sequence is TGTGCCAGCAGTCACTACCCCGAGCAGTACTTC. This translates into CASSHYPEQYF.